This T cell receptor (beta chain) was found in a study of blood T cell repertoires in COVID-19. For the study at large: Both acute and convalescent COVID-19 samples were obtained from the United States, Italy and Spain. The cDNA or gDNA used as material had been derived from T cells, B-cell-depleted T cells, or PBMCs.

Source study methods: Amplification with reference gene primers provided the estimates of nucleated cell counts. The data were produced by immunoSEQ multiplex PCR, yet TCRdb's version contains in-frame clones alone and is incomplete. The V and J calls and clone size come from that table; D and trimming were worked out from the DNA. Found here are 240,000 or so clones, 88% of them singletons; the top ten hold 0.8%. This CDR3 comprises 17 residues. CDR1 is SGDLS and CDR2 is YYNGEE in the germline V gene. J was trimmed by 5 bases and V by 3 bases; bases with no gene match: 7. The sample was peripheral blood. The TCR sequence derives from a woman in her thirties with acute or convalescent COVID-19. The gene calls are TRBV9 and TRBJ2-2, with TRBD2 identical over 13 bases. The CDR3 loop reads CASSAGLAGSVTGELFF. The DNA for the CDR3 is TGTGCCAGCAGCGCGGGACTAGCGGGATCGGTTACCGGGGAGCTGTTTTTT.